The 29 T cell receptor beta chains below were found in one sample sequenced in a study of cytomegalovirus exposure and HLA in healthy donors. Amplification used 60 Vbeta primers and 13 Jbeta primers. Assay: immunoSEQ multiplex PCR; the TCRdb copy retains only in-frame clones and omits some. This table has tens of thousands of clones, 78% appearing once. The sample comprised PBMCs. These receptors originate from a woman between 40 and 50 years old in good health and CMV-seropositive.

The CDR3 loop is CASSLALDTAGHTGELFF. CDR3 bases: TGTGCCAGCAGCTTAGCGCTGGACACGGCCGGGCACACCGGGGAGCTGTTTTTT. The chain joins TRBV7-9 to TRBJ2-2; possible D gene TRBD1, 5 bases. Germline V gene data show CDR1 as SEHNR and CDR2 as FQNEAQ (reference sequence). The CDR3 totals 18 residues. V lost 0 bases to trimming and J lost 3 bases, with 17 bases between them. Full variable domain (missing parts from reference TRBV7-9 and TRBJ2-2): DTGVSQNPRHKITKRGQNVTFRCDPISEHNRLYWYRQTLGQGPEFLTYFQNEAQLEKSRLLSDRFSAERPKGSFSTLEIQRTEQGDSAMYLCASSLALDTAGHTGELFFGEGSRLTVL.

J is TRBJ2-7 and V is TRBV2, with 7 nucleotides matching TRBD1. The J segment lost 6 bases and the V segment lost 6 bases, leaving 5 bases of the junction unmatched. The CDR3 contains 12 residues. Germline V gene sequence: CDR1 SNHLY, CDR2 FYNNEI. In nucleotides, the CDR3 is TGTGCCAGCAGCTCGGGACAGTCCGAGCAGTACTTC. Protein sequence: CASSSGQSEQYF.

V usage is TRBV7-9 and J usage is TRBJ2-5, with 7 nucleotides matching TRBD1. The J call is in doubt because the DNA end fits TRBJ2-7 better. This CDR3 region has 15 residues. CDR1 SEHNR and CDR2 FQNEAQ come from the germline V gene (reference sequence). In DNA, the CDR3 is TGTGCCAGCAGCCCGCCGGGACAGAGTTCCTACGAGCAGTACTTC. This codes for CASSPPGQSSYEQYF.

CDR3 residues: CASSLETAYYGYTF. The CDR3 DNA follows: TGTGCCAGCAGCTTAGAGACAGCCTACTATGGCTACACCTTC. The V call is TRBV7-2, the J call TRBJ1-2; D may be TRBD1 (5 bases). With 1 base removed from V and 3 bases from J, the gap between germline ends came to 9 bases. CDR3 size: 14 residues. CDR1 and CDR2 from the germline V gene are SGHTA and FQGNSA.

The CDR3 sequence: CASSPPTGSGANVLTF. The CDR3 nucleotides are TGTGCCAGCAGTCCCCCAACAGGGTCTGGGGCCAACGTCCTGACTTTC. This chain uses TRBV28 with TRBJ2-6, with D perhaps matching TRBD1 (6 bases). The germline gives CDR1 MDHEN, CDR2 SYDVKM. V lost 5 bases, J lost 1 base, and 12 bases lay in between. This CDR3 region has 16 residues.

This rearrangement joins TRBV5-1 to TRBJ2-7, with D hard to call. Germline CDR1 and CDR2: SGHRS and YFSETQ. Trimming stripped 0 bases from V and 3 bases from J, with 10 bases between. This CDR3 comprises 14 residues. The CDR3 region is CASSLEVSLYEQYF. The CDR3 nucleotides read TGCGCCAGCAGCTTGGAAGTGAGCCTCTACGAGCAGTACTTC.

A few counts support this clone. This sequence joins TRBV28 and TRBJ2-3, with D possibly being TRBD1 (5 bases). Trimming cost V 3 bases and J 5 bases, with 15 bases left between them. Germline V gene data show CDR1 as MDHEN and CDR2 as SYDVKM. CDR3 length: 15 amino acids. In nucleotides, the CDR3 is TGTGCCAGCAGTTTGTTGGCAGGGTATCAAGATACGCAGTATTTT. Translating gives CASSLLAGYQDTQYF.

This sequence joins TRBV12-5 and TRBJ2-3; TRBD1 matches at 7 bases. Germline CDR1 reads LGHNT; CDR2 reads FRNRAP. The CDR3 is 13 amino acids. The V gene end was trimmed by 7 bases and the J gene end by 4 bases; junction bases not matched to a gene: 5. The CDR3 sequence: CASVEGAADTQYF. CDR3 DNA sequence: TGTGCTAGTGTCGAGGGGGCCGCAGATACGCAGTATTTT.

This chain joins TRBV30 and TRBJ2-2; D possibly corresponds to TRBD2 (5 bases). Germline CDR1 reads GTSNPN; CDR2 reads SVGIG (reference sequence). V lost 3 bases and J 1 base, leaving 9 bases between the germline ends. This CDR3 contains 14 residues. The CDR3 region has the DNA TGTGCCTGGAGGCGACTAAAGAACACCGGGGAGCTGTTTTTT. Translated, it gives CAWRRLKNTGELFF.

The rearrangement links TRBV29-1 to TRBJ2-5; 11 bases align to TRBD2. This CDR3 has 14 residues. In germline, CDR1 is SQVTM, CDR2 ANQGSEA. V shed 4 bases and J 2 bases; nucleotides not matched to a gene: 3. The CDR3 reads CSVGTSGGQETQYF. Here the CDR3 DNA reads TGCAGCGTTGGAACTAGCGGGGGACAAGAGACCCAGTACTTC.

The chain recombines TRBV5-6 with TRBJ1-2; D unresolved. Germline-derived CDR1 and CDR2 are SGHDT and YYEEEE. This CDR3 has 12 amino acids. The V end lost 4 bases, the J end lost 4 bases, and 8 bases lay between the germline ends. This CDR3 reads CASSREIYGYTF. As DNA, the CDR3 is TGTGCCAGCAGCCGGGAAATCTATGGCTACACCTTC.

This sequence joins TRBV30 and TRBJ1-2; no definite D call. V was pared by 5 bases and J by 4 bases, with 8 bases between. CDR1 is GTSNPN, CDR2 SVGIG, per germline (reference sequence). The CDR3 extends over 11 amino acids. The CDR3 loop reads CAWGSGYGYTF. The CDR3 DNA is TGTGCCTGGGGGAGCGGCTATGGCTACACCTTC. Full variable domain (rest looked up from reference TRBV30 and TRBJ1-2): SQTIHQWPATLVQPVGSPLSLECTVEGTSNPNLYWYRQAAGRGLQLLFYSVGIGQISSEVPQNLSASRPQDRQFILSSKKLLLSDSGFYLCAWGSGYGYTFGSGTRLTVV.

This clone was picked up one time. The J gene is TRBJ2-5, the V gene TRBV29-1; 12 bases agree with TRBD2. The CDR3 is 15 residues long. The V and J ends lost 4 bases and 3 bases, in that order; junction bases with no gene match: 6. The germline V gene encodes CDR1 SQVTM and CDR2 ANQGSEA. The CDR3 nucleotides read TGCAGCGTTGGTCTAGCGGGGGGGATCAAAGAGACCCAGTACTTC. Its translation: CSVGLAGGIKETQYF.

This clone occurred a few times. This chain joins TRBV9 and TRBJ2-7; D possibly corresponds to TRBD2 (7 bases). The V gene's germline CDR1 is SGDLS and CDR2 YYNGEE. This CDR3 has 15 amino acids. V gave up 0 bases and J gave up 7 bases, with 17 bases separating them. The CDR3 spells CASSVGAGAKREQYF. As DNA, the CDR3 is TGTGCCAGCAGCGTAGGGGCGGGGGCCAAAAGGGAGCAGTACTTC.

The CDR3: CAISGPTGSSYEQYF. The CDR3 DNA follows: TGTGCCATCAGTGGCCCAACGGGAAGCTCCTACGAGCAGTACTTC. The chain has TRBV10-3 and TRBJ2-7; possibly TRBD2 for D (5 bases). Per the germline V gene, CDR1 is ENHRY and CDR2 is SYGVKD. The CDR3 contains 15 residues. V was clipped by 4 bases and J by 0 bases, with 13 bases between them.

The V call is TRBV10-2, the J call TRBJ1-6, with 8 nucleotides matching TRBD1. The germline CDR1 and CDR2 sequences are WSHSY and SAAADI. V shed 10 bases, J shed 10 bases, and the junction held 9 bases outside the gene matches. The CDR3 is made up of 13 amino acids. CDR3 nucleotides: TGCGCCACCAAACAGGGGGGCCCCTCACCCCTCCACTTT. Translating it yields CATKQGGPSPLHF.

CDR3 in amino acids: CASSGRDSISNQPQHF. CDR3 bases: TGTGCCAGCAGCGGCAGGGACAGCATCAGCAATCAGCCCCAGCATTTT. The chain employs TRBV7-9 and TRBJ1-5; TRBD1 matches at 7 bases. Germline V gives CDR1 SEHNR, CDR2 FQNEAQ (reference sequence). The CDR3 sequence is 16 residues long. V dropped 5 bases and J dropped 1; count of bases not matched to a gene: 8. Full variable domain (remainder filled in from reference TRBV7-9 and TRBJ1-5): DTGVSQNPRHKITKRGQNVTFRCDPISEHNRLYWYRQTLGQGPEFLTYFQNEAQLEKSRLLSDRFSAERPKGSFSTLEIQRTEQGDSAMYLCASSGRDSISNQPQHFGDGTRLSIL.

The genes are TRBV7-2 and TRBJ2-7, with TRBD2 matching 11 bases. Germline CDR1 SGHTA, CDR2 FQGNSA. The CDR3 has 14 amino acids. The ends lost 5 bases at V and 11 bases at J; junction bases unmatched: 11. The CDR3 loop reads CASSTGLAGTMEYF. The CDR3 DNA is TGTGCCAGCAGCACCGGACTAGCGGGTACGATGGAGTACTTC.

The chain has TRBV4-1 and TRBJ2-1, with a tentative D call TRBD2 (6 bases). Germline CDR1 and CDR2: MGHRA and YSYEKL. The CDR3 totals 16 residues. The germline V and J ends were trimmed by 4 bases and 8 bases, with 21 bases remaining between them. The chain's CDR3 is CASSPLRRADGDEQFF. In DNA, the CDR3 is TGCGCCAGCAGCCCCCTGAGGAGGGCCGACGGGGATGAGCAGTTCTTC.

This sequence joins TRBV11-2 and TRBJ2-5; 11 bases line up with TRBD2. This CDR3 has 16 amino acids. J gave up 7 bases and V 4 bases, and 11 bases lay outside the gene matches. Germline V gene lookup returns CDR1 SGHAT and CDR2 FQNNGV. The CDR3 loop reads CASSSPLTSGERTQYF. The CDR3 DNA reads TGTGCCAGCAGCTCACCACTGACTAGCGGGGAACGGACCCAGTACTTC.

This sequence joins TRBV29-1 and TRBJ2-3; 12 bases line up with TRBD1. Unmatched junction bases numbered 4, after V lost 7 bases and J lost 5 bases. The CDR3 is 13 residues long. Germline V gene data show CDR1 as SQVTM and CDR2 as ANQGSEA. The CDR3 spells CSAGTGGIDTQYF. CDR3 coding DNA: TGCAGCGCAGGGACAGGGGGCATAGATACGCAGTATTTT.

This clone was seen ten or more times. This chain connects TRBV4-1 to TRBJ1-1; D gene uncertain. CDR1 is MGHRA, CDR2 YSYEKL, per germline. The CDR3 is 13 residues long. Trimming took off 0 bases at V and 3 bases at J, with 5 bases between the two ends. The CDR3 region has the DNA TGCGCCAGCAGCCAAGATTCGGACACTGAAGCTTTCTTT. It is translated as CASSQDSDTEAFF.

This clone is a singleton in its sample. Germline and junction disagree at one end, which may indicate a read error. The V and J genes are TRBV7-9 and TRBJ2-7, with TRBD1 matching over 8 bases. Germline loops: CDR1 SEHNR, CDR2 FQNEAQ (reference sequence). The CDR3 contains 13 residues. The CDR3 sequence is CSSSLNRGYEQYF. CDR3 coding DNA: TGTTCCAGCAGCCTCAACAGGGGGTACGAGCAGTACTTC.

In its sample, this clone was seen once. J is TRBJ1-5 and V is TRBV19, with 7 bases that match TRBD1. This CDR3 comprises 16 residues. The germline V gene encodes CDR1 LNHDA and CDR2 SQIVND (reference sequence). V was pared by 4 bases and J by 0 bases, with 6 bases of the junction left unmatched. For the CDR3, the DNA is TGTGCCAGTAGTAACAGGGGCGACTATAGCAATCAGCCCCAGCATTTT. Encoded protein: CASSNRGDYSNQPQHF. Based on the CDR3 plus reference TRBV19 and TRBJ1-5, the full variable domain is DGGITQSPKYLFRKEGQNVTLSCEQNLNHDAMYWYRQDPGQGLRLIYYSQIVNDFQKGDIAEGYSVSREKKESFPLTVTSAQKNPTAFYLCASSNRGDYSNQPQHFGDGTRLSIL.

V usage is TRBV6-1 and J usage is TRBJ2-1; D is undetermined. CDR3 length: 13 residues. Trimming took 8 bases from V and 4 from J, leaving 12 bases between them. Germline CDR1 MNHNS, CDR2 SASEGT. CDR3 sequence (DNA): TGTGCCAGCTTGAGGCCCCCTTACAATGAGCAGTTCTTC. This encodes CASLRPPYNEQFF.

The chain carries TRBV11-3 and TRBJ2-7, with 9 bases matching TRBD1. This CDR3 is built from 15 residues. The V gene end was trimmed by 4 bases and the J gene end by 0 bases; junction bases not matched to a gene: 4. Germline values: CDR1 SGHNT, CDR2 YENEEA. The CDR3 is CASSYRTGVSYEQYF. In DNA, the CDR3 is TGTGCCAGCAGCTACCGGACAGGGGTCTCCTACGAGCAGTACTTC. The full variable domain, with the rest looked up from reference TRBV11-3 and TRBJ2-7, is EAGVVQSPRYKIIEKKQPVAFWCNPISGHNTLYWYLQNLGQGPELLIRYENEEAVDDSQLPKDRFSAERLKGVDSTLKIQPAELGDSAVYLCASSYRTGVSYEQYFGPGTRLTVT.

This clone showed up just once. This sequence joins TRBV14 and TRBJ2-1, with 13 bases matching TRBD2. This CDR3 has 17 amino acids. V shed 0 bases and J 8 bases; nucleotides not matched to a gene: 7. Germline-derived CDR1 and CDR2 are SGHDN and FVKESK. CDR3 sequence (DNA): TGTGCCAGCAGCCAAGATCTACCAACTAGCGGGGGGGATGAGCAGTTCTTC. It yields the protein CASSQDLPTSGGDEQFF.

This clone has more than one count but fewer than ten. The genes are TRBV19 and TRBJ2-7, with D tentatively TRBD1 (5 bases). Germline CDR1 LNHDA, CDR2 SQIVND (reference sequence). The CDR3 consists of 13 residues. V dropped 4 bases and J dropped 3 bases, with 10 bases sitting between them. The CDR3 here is CASSTDSLYEQYF. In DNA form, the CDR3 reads TGTGCCAGTAGTACCGACAGTCTCTACGAGCAGTACTTC.

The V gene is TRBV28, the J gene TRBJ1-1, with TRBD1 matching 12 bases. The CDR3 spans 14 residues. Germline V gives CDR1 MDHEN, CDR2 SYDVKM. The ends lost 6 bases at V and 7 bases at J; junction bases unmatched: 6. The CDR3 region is CASSPGQGAGEAFF. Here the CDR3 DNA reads TGTGCCAGCAGCCCGGGACAGGGGGCAGGTGAAGCTTTCTTT.